In this sample, the clone carrying this TCR beta chain turned up a few times. What it binds is unknown. A universal primer binding site was introduced by template switching. The final cDNA contained unique molecular identifiers. TCRdb reprocessed the 5' RACE reads via MiXCR and lists one record per CDR3 protein. The sample shows roughly 750,000 distinct CDR3 sequences, around 20% of them seen only once. This CDR3 has 15 residues. The V gene lost 1 base and the J gene lost 5 bases, with 15 bases spanning the gap. The germline CDR1 and CDR2 sequences are SGHRS and YFSETQ. This entry comes from a study of identical twins. Whole-study findings and limits: Insertions were fewer in abundant cord blood beta clonotypes, whereas memory repertoires showed none of this pattern.

These data were likewise used in another study, on T cells expressing NK-cell markers. This second report adds: CD3+CD56+NKG2C+, CD3+CD56+NKG2C- and CD3+CD56-NKG2C+ T cells, once sorted, supplied the TCR beta repertoires. These clonotypes additionally ranked first within the CD3+CD56-NKG2C+ fraction of four donors.

The sample was PBMCs. V usage is TRBV5-1 and J usage is TRBJ2-5, with D tentatively TRBD2 (6 bases). The receptor was derived from a young woman in good health. CDR3 in DNA: TGCGCCAGCAGCTTGATGGCCCAGGAGGGGGAGACCCAGTACTTC. It specifies CASSLMAQEGETQYF. Combining the CDR3 with reference TRBV5-1 and TRBJ2-5 gives the whole variable domain KAGVTQTPRYLIKTRGQQVTLSCSPISGHRSVSWYQQTPGQGLQFLFEYFSETQRNKGNFPGRFSGRQFSNSRSEMNVSTLELGDSALYLCASSLMAQEGETQYFGPGTRLLVL.